This TCR beta chain was sequenced in a study of blood T cells in healthy people across ages. A word on this clonotype: The antigen is not known.

The V gene's germline CDR1 is MNHEY and CDR2 SVGEGT. With V trimmed by 5 bases and J by 5 bases, 10 bases remained unmatched. The CDR3 consists of 15 residues. The authors isolated at least 6 million PBMCs per sample. Combining a sample-barcoded 5' primer with a J-beta primer mix, a second PCR ran for roughly 7 to 12 cycles. A 12-random-nucleotide template-switch adaptor tagged each cDNA molecule. Via MiXCR, TCRdb re-called the 5' RACE reads, giving one row per CDR3 protein. The sample holds about 680,000 distinct CDR3 sequences, roughly 50% seen once. Study results and limitations: A greater number of naive CD4+ cells and higher diversity distinguished long-lived donors from aged donors. Because donor CMV status was unknown, expanded clonotype changes were possibly confounded.

The sequencing sample was made of blood. V gene TRBV6-2 or TRBV6-3 combines with J gene TRBJ1-1, with 8 bases identical to TRBD1. The sequence derives from a woman aged 60-75 years in good health. This chain's CDR3 is CASSLTQGAGTEAFF. The CDR3 region has the DNA TGTGCCAGCAGTCTCACCCAGGGGGCAGGGACTGAAGCTTTCTTT.